The 20 T cell receptor beta chains below all came from one sample that was sequenced in a study of T cells in Graves' hyperthyroidism and ophthalmopathy (dated by TCRdb to the late 2010s). The receptor library was made with multiplex PCR. This sample was sequenced with an Illumina HiSeq 2000. The TCR beta CDR3 regions were amplified from the RNA transcripts. For the first round of RT-PCR on the TCR CDR3, the HTBI primer set was used together with the Qiagen OneStep RT-PCR kit. Starting from the raw public reads, TCRdb applied fastp trimming at Q25, assembled clones with MiXCR and retained in-frame beta chains. A single entry per CDR3 protein holds the most common genes and DNA from its merged rows. In all, the sample holds hundreds of thousands of distinct CDR3 sequences, and over 35% of those were seen once. 8.9% of the sample lies in the top ten. What was sequenced was blood. All receptors come from a man aged 18 to 35 with Graves' hyperthyroidism.

With regard to this clonotype: Germline and junction disagree at one end, which may indicate a read error. The rearrangement links TRBV7-2 to TRBJ2-7; no definite D call. CDR1 and CDR2 (germline): SGHTA, FQGNSA. The CDR3 has 13 residues. The CDR3 coding sequence is TGTGCCAACAGCTTATTCTCCAACTACGAGCAGTACTTC. The encoded protein is CANSLFSNYEQYF.

This clonotype occurred many times. The rearrangement joins TRBV20-1 to TRBJ1-5; 10 bases fit TRBD1. CDR1 DFQATT and CDR2 SNEGSKA come from the germline V gene (reference sequence). The CDR3 is 14 residues long. V trimming: 6 bases; J trimming: 1 base; junction bases outside the gene matches: 3. CDR3 region: CSAKGQGSNQPQHF. The CDR3 DNA sequence: TGCAGTGCCAAGGGACAGGGGAGCAATCAGCCCCAGCATTTT.

V gene TRBV12-3 or TRBV12-4 combines with J gene TRBJ1-5; 7 bases fit TRBD1. The CDR3 consists of 15 residues. V lost 5 bases and J lost 7; bases outside the gene matches: 11. The CDR3 bases are TGTGCCAGCAGTACCTCGGGACAGCTCGACCAGCCCCAGCATTTT. The encoded protein is CASSTSGQLDQPQHF.

The chain recombines TRBV7-3 with TRBJ2-7; 8 bases match TRBD2. Per germline, CDR1 SGHTA and CDR2 FQGTGA. This CDR3 spans 17 amino acids. Trimming took 2 bases from V and 3 from J; bases not matched to a gene: 12. The CDR3 DNA is TGTGCCAGCAGCTTAGCTAGAGGTAGCGGGAATATCTACGAGCAGTACTTC. Its translation: CASSLARGSGNIYEQYF.

This sequence joins TRBV12-3 or TRBV12-4 and TRBJ2-2; D is possibly TRBD2 (6 bases). This CDR3 is 13 amino acids long. Between the trimmed V and J ends, which lost 6 bases and 6 bases, there was a span of 11 bases. The CDR3 bases are TGTGCCAGCAGCGGGGGTTTGGCCGGGGAGCTGTTTTTT. It specifies CASSGGLAGELFF.

CDR3: CASSFFPANTEAFF. In DNA form, the CDR3 reads TGTGCCAGCAGCTTTTTCCCGGCGAACACTGAAGCTTTCTTT. J is TRBJ1-1 and V is TRBV7-2; no definite D call. The CDR3 contains 14 residues. V was cut by 3 bases and J by 1 base, with 9 bases left in between. Germline V gene data show CDR1 as SGHTA and CDR2 as FQGNSA.

The rearrangement uses TRBV20-1 and TRBJ1-2; TRBD1 is a possible D gene (6 bases). V lost 2 bases and J lost 8, with 15 bases in between. The CDR3 runs 13 residues. The germline V gene encodes CDR1 DFQATT and CDR2 SNEGSKA (reference sequence). CDR3: CSARSRGPIGYTF. The CDR3 DNA follows: TGCAGTGCTAGAAGCAGGGGCCCTATCGGCTACACCTTC.

Comment on this clonotype: Sequence at one end of the junction differs from germline and may be a read error. This chain's CDR3 is CASSGFFTGELFF. DNA for the CDR3: TGTGCCAGTAGCGGGTTCTTCACCGGGGAGCTGTTTTTT. The V gene is TRBV9, the J gene TRBJ2-2; TRBD2 agrees at 7 bases. The germline CDR1 and CDR2 sequences are SGDLS and YYNGEE. The CDR3 contains 13 residues.

This chain links TRBV12-3 or TRBV12-4 with TRBJ2-2; a weak D match, TRBD2 (6 bases). This CDR3 region has 15 residues. V dropped 7 bases and J dropped 1 base, with 13 bases sitting between them. The CDR3 DNA is TGTGCCAGCAAGCTCCTAGCGAGGAACACCGGGGAGCTGTTTTTT. Translated: CASKLLARNTGELFF.

The chain combines TRBV5-6 with TRBJ2-2; D gene unclear. The CDR3 has 15 residues. Germline CDR1 SGHDT, CDR2 YYEEEE. V lost 3 bases and J 0 bases, leaving 9 bases between the germline ends. The CDR3 nucleotides read TGTGCCAGCAGCTATGGGGTCCCGAACACCGGGGAGCTGTTTTTT. It is translated as CASSYGVPNTGELFF.

This clonotype was detected a few times. The rearrangement links TRBV7-8 to TRBJ1-5; perhaps TRBD1 as D (6 bases). Trimming shortened V by 8 bases and J by 6 bases, and 17 bases separated the two germline ends. This CDR3 has 14 residues. CDR1 and CDR2 (germline): SGHVS, FQNEAQ. The CDR3 DNA follows: TGTGCCAGCGGGACACCGTCGGCCTCTCAGCCCCAGCATTTT. Residues: CASGTPSASQPQHF.

The rearrangement links TRBV19 to TRBJ2-7; 8 nucleotides align to TRBD1. CDR1 is LNHDA and CDR2 is SQIVND in the germline V gene (reference sequence). Trimming took 8 bases from V and 6 from J; bases not matched to a gene: 9. The CDR3 covers 13 residues. DNA for the CDR3: TGTGCCAGTGGGGGCGACAGGGGCGGCGAGCAGTACTTC. Protein product: CASGGDRGGEQYF.

The chain uses TRBV7-8 and TRBJ1-5; 8 bases map to TRBD1. Germline V gene sequence: CDR1 SGHVS, CDR2 FQNEAQ. CDR3 length: 19 amino acids. V was pared by 4 bases and J by 7 bases, with 21 bases of the junction left unmatched. CDR3 protein: CASSSTSGGAETGVQPQHF. In DNA, the CDR3 is TGTGCCAGCAGCTCGACTAGCGGGGGGGCCGAGACAGGGGTCCAGCCCCAGCATTTT.

This clonotype was seen more than once but under ten times. In nucleotides, the CDR3 is TGTGCCAGCAGTTACTTGTCGCAAGCCAAAGGTGAAAAACTGTTTTTT. This gives the protein CASSYLSQAKGEKLFF. The J gene is TRBJ1-4, the V gene TRBV6-5; D gene uncertain. CDR3 length: 16 amino acids. Per the germline V gene, CDR1 is MNHEY and CDR2 is SVGAGI. Trimming left V 1 base short and J 7 bases short, with 16 bases between.

A note on this clonotype: A much larger clone sits a single nucleotide away, making a read error possible. The chain employs TRBV29-1 and TRBJ2-7; D perhaps matches TRBD2 (5 bases). This CDR3 comprises 14 residues. From germline, CDR1 is SQVTM and CDR2 ANQGSEA. V dropped 2 bases and J dropped 2 bases, with 13 bases sitting between them. DNA of the CDR3: TGCAGCGTTGAAATGAGTGGTAGCGCCTACGAGCAGTACTTC. Residues: CSVEMSGSAYEQYF.

This chain links TRBV9 with TRBJ2-2; no clear D. Germline V gene lookup returns CDR1 SGDLS and CDR2 YYNGEE. CDR3 length: 14 amino acids. V shed 3 bases and J shed 6 bases, with 12 bases lying between them. DNA for the CDR3: TGTGCCAGCAGCGCATCCCAGGCAGCCGGGGAGCTGTTTTTT. Amino acid sequence: CASSASQAAGELFF. Based on the CDR3 plus reference TRBV9 and TRBJ2-2, the full variable domain is DSGVTQTPKHLITATGQRVTLRCSPRSGDLSVYWYQQSLDQGLQFLIQYYNGEERAKGNILERFSAQQFPDLHSELNLSSLELGDSALYFCASSASQAAGELFFGEGSRLTVL.

The DNA for the CDR3 is TGCAGCACCACAGGGGTCGGAAACACCATATATTTT. Its translation: CSTTGVGNTIYF. The V gene is TRBV29-1, the J gene TRBJ1-3; 7 positions match TRBD1. Unmatched junction bases numbered 5, after V lost 8 bases and J lost 4 bases. Germline V gene data show CDR1 as SQVTM and CDR2 as ANQGSEA. The CDR3 runs 12 residues.

This clonotype appeared many times. Compared with germline, one end of the junction differs, possibly owing to a read error. The chain links TRBV7-9 to TRBJ1-4, with TRBD1 as a possible D gene (6 bases). Germline V lookup: CDR1 SEHNR, CDR2 FQNEAQ (reference sequence). The CDR3 extends over 11 amino acids. The CDR3 spells CASSQSGTTIF. Written as DNA, the CDR3 is TGTGCCAGCAGCCAATCCGGGACAACCATTTTT. Full variable domain (outside the CDR3, taken from reference TRBV7-9 and TRBJ1-4): DTGVSQNPRHKITKRGQNVTFRCDPISEHNRLYWYRQTLGQGPEFLTYFQNEAQLEKSRLLSDRFSAERPKGSFSTLEIQRTEQGDSAMYLCASSQSGTTIFGSGTQLSVL.

This clonotype was counted many times. V is TRBV29-1 and J is TRBJ1-2, with TRBD1 as a possible D gene (6 bases). The V end was cut by 4 bases, the J end by 4 bases, with 13 bases between. CDR1 and CDR2 from the germline V gene are SQVTM and ANQGSEA. This CDR3 is built from 13 residues. The CDR3 nucleotides read TGCAGCGTTGTAGGCCAGGGGTCCTATGGCTACACCTTC. Its protein product is CSVVGQGSYGYTF.

V usage is TRBV7-2 and J usage is TRBJ2-6; weak D call: TRBD2 (5 bases). This CDR3 spans 18 amino acids. Germline-derived CDR1 and CDR2 are SGHTA and FQGNSA. V was trimmed by 6 bases and J by 1 base, leaving 19 bases between them. CDR3 region: CASSYLPQLESGANVLTF. CDR3 in DNA: TGTGCCAGCAGTTACCTCCCACAACTAGAATCTGGGGCCAACGTCCTGACTTTC.